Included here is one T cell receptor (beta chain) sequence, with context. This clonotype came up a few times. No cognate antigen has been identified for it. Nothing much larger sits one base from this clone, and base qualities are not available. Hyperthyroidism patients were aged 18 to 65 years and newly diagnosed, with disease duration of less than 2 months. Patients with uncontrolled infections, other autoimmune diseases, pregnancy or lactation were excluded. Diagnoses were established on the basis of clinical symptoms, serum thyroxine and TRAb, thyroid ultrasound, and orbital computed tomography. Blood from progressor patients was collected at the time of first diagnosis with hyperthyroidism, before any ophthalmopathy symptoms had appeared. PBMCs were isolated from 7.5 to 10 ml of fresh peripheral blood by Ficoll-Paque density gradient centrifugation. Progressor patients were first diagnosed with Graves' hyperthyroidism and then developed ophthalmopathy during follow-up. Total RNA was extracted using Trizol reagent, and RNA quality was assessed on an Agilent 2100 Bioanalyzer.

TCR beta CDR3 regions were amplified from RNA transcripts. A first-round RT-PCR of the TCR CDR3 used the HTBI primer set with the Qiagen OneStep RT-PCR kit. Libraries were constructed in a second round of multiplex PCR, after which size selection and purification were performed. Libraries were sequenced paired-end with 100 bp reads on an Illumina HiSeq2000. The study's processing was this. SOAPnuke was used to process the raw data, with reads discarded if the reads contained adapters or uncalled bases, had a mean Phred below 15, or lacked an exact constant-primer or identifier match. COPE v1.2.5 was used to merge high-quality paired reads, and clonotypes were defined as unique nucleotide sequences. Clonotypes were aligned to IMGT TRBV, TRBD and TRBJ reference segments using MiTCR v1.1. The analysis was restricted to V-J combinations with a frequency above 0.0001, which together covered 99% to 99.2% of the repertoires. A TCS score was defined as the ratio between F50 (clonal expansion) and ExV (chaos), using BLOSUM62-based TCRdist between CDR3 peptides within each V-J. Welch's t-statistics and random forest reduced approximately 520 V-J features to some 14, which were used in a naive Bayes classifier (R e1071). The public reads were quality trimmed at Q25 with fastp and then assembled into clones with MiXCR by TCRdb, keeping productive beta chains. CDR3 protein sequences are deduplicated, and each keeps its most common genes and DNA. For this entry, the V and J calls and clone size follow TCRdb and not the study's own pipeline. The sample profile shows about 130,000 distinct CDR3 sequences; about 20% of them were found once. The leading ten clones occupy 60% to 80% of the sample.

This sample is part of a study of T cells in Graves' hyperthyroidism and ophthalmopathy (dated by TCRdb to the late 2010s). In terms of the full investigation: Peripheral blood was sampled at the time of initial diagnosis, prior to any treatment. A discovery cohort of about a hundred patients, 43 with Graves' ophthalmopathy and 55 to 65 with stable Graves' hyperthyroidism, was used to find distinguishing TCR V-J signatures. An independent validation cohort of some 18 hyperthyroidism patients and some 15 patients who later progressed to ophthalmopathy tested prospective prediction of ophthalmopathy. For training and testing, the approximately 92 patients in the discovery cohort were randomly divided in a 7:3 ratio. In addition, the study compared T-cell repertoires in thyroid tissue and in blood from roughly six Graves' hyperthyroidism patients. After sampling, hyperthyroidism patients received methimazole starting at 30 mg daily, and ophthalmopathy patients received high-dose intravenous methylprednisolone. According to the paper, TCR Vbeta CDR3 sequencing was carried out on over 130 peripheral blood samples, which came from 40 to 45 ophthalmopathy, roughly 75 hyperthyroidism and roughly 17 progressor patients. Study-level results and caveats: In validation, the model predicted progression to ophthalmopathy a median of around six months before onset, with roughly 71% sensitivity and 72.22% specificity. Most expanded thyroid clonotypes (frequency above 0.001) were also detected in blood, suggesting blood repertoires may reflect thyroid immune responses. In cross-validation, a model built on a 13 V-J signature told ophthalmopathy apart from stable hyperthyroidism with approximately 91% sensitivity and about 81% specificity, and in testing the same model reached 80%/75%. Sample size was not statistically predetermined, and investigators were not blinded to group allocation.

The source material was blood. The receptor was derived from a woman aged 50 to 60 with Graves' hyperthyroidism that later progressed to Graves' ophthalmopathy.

The nucleotides are TGTGCCACCAGCAGTCAGAGAACTAACACTGAAGCTTTCTTT. Translated, it reads CATSSQRTNTEAFF. Recombination joined TRBV15 with TRBJ1-1; the D gene is not confidently resolved. Between the V and J ends, shortened by 3 bases and 2 bases respectively, the junction contains 10 bases. CDR1 LNHNV and CDR2 YYDKDF are derived from the germline V gene (reference sequence). Spanning cysteine to phenylalanine, the CDR3 consists of 14 amino acids. Just CDR3 DNA is preserved here, 42 bases in frame from base 1.